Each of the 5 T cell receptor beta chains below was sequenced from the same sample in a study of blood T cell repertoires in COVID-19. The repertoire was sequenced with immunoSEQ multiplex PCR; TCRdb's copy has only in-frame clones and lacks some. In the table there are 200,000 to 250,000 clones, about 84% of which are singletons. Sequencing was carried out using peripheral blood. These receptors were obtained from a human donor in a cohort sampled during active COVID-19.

CDR3 sequence: CASSLAASPLHF. Written as DNA, the CDR3 is TGTGCCAGCAGTTTAGCGGCCTCACCCCTCCACTTT. The V gene is TRBV28, the J gene TRBJ1-6; no firm D call. The CDR3 spans 12 residues. Per germline, CDR1 MDHEN and CDR2 SYDVKM. V shed 2 bases and J shed 10 bases, with 6 bases lying between them.

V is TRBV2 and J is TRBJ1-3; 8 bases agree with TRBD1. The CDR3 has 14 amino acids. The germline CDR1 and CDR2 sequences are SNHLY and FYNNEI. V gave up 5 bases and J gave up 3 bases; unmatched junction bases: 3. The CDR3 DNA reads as TGTGCCAGCAGTCAGGACAGGGATGGAAACACCATATATTTT. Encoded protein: CASSQDRDGNTIYF.

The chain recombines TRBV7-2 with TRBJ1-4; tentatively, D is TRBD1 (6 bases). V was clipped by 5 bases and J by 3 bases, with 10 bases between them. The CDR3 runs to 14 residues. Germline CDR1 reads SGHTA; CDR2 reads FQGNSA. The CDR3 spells CASSPGVANEKLFF. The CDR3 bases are TGTGCCAGCAGCCCAGGGGTAGCTAATGAAAAACTGTTTTTT.

CDR3 loop: CASSLGGQGASEQYF. In DNA, the CDR3 is TGTGCCAGCAGCTTGGGTGGACAGGGGGCGTCAGAGCAGTACTTC. The gene calls are TRBV5-4 and TRBJ2-7, with TRBD1 matching 11 bases. The CDR3 contains 15 residues. Germline V gene sequence: CDR1 SGHNT, CDR2 YYREEE (reference sequence). V shed 0 bases and J 7 bases; nucleotides not matched to a gene: 6.

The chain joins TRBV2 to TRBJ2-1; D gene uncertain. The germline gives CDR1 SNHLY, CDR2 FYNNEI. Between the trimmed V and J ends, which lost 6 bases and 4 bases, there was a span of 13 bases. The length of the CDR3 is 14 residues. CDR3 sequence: CASSSRVGYNEQFF. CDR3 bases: TGTGCCAGCAGCTCCCGGGTTGGGTACAATGAGCAGTTCTTC. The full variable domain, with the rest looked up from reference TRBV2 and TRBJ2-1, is EPEVTQTPSHQVTQMGQEVILRCVPISNHLYFYWYRQILGQKVEFLVSFYNNEISEKSEIFDDQFSVERPDGSNFTLKIRSTKLEDSAMYFCASSSRVGYNEQFFGPGTRLTVL.